This T cell receptor beta chain was recovered during a study of T cell changes during pregnancy in multiple sclerosis. Generated by immunoSEQ multiplex PCR, the TCRdb table keeps only in-frame clones and is missing some. The sample holds 45,000 to 65,000 clones; approximately 94% are singletons and the top ten take less than 4%. This material consisted of CD8+ T cells from peripheral blood mononuclear cells, taken in the third trimester of pregnancy. This clonotype originated in a female donor with multiple sclerosis, enrolled in a pregnancy study.

The CDR3 DNA sequence: TGTGCCAGCAGCAGCCACGGACAGGAGGACAAAAACATTCAGTACTTC. It is translated as CASSSHGQEDKNIQYF. This chain links TRBV28 with TRBJ2-4, with 7 bases aligning to TRBD1. Trimming removed 6 bases from V and 3 bases from J; junction bases left unmatched: 11. The germline CDR1 and CDR2 sequences are MDHEN and SYDVKM. The CDR3 sequence is 16 residues long.